This T cell receptor (beta chain) was observed in a study of technical replicates of blood from a few donors. Only in-frame clones appear in the TCRdb table, and some are missing; sequencing was by immunoSEQ multiplex PCR. The sample holds approximately 73,000 clones, around 92% seen once. Trimming shortened V by 3 bases and J by 7 bases, and 15 bases separated the two germline ends. Germline V gene sequence: CDR1 MDHEN, CDR2 SYDVKM. The CDR3 has 14 residues. The sequence was collected from a human donor in good health. The chain employs TRBV28 and TRBJ1-1; unclear D gene. Sequencing was performed on T cells isolated from PBMCs. The chain's CDR3 is CASSFVTRCCEAFF. DNA of the CDR3: TGTGCCAGCAGTTTCGTTACCAGGTGCTGTGAAGCTTTCTTT. Based on the CDR3 plus reference TRBV28 and TRBJ1-1, the full variable domain is DVKVTQSSRYLVKRTGEKVFLECVQDMDHENMFWYRQDPGLGLRLIYFSYDVKMKEKGDIPEGYSVSREKKERFSLILESASTNQTSMYLCASSFVTRCCEAFFGQGTRLTVV.